This T cell receptor beta chain is from a study of OX40 agonist ivuxolimab in advanced cancers. Study information: Prior anti-PD-1, anti-PD-L1 or anti-CTLA-4 therapy was allowed; over 30% had some.

The investigators sampled blood at baseline, at cycle 4 day 1, and at cycle 7 day 1. Germline lookup yields CDR1 SEHNR and CDR2 FQNEAQ (reference sequence). Trimming cost V 5 bases and J 2 bases; bases outside gene matches: 6. CDR3 length equals 16 residues. The repertoire was sequenced with immunoSEQ multiplex PCR; TCRdb's copy has only in-frame clones and lacks some. The data hold around 60,000 clones, with roughly nine tenths observed a single time. The sample in question was CD4+ or CD8+ T cells sorted from blood, obtained in a trial of the OX40 agonist ivuxolimab. The TCR comes from an adult with an advanced solid tumor such as melanoma, head and neck, liver or kidney cancer. This rearrangement joins TRBV7-9 to TRBJ2-4, with 10 bases fitting TRBD1. CDR3 DNA sequence: TGTGCCAGCAGCCCCCGGGACAGGGGACCCAAAAACATTCAGTACTTC. This encodes CASSPRDRGPKNIQYF.